This entry concerns a single TCR beta chain. Antigen unknown. The PCR employed 60 Vbeta primers together with 13 Jbeta primers. The data were produced by immunoSEQ multiplex PCR, yet TCRdb's version contains in-frame clones alone and is incomplete. The repertoire table contains tens of thousands of clones. This specimen comes from a study of cytomegalovirus exposure and HLA in healthy donors. Study-wide findings and caveats: CMV serostatus stood as the only immune exposure information on hand. The authors later found HLA-associated TCR beta chains more clonally expanded than equally common others. An analysis that came later showed most CMV-associated TCR beta chains appearing HLA-restricted.

The sequence was obtained from a woman aged 55-70 years in good health and CMV-seronegative. The sequenced material came from PBMCs.

The DNA for the CDR3 is TGTGCCAGCAGCTTAGTCGCGGGAGTGGGGAATGAGCAGTTCTTC. It encodes CASSLVAGVGNEQFF. The chain uses TRBV7-2 and TRBJ2-1; 7 bases match TRBD2. The CDR3 spans 15 residues. J gave up 7 bases and V 1 base, and 7 bases lay outside the gene matches. Per germline, CDR1 SGHTA and CDR2 FQGNSA.